This TCR beta chain was sequenced for a study of human T cells and chemical hapten exposure (dated by TCRdb to the early 2020s). Broadly, across the study: For sensitization, 2% DPC in acetone was applied to a 2 cm by 2 cm area of upper inner arm skin. Patch tests used Finn chambers with 0.01% DPC on the upper back, scored after 6 days by International Contact Dermatitis Research Group standards. Blood for TCR sequencing was provided by twenty-nine alopecia patients at one to four time points (pre-sensitization, 2, 6 and 24 weeks). Patients additionally received weekly therapeutic DPC doses to the scalp throughout the roughly 25-week study period. This study followed changes in the peripheral blood TCR repertoire in vivo during primary and secondary sensitization of alopecia patients to the hapten diphenylcyclopropenone (DPC). Libraries were pooled for sequencing, and variation in per-sample TCR yields was attributed mainly to small differences in library volumes within the pool. Patient blood was sampled pre-sensitization (week 0) and at 2, 6 and about 24 weeks after DPC sensitization. The patient cohort, mostly female, included alopecia areata with under or over 50% scalp involvement, alopecia totalis and alopecia universalis. Points the paper makes about the study in general: No change with DPC sensitization was found in the number of TCRs above 1 in 1000 frequency, and no evidence of global repertoire structure alterations was found. Alopecia, a presumed autoimmune disease, was present in all patients, so the immune response of the patients might differ from that of healthy individuals. Patch test score correlated positively with the number of PT1 expanded TCRs, reaching significance at thresholds 8, 16 and 32 but not at 4. Expanded TCRs formed significantly more large CDR3 similarity clusters than pre-sensitization or healthy control sets, consistent with antigen-driven responses. After repeated subsampling, the strength of the expansion versus patch-test correlation and the threshold at which it became significant changed.

Receptor libraries were prepared by RACE. TCRdb names NextSeq 500 as the instrument used. During library preparation, unique molecular identifiers were attached to individual cDNA molecules so that TCRs could be counted in a quantitative, reproducible way. Both TCR alpha and TCR beta chains were sequenced from each blood RNA sample. On the authors' methods: A median of around 100,000 TCRs per sample was observed, with a range of about 23,224 to 690,600. V, J and CDR3 annotation of the TCR reads was carried out using the Decombinator software suite. For the PS versus PT1 abundance plots, all samples were subsampled to the same number of TCRs (28,000). TCRs were defined as expanded if absent before sensitization and observed at least eight times at the 2-week time point. TCRdb applied fastp at Q25 and MiXCR to the public reads, then kept only in-frame beta chains. Rows merge per CDR3 protein into single entries with the most common DNA and genes. V and J calls and clone size were set by TCRdb, not the authors. This sample lists approximately 60,000 distinct CDR3 sequences; about 11% were detected once. Around 4.1% of the sample lies in the top ten.

This clonotype has a count of ten or more. It has no known antigen specificity. No base-level quality is on record; no much larger clone is a single base apart. Based on the germline V gene, the CDR1 and CDR2 sequences are MNHEY and SVGEGT. The V end loses 5 bases and the J end loses 12 bases, and a stretch of 17 bases separates them. Reading from cysteine to phenylalanine, the CDR3 counts 13 amino acids. The kept DNA is CDR3 alone, 39 bases in frame from the first base. In light of the paper, this sample's time point label describes: pre-sensitization, week 0. The intended sense of this specimen's treatment or condition label: therapeutic diphenylcyclopropenone sensitization with weekly scalp DPC. Blood at each patch-test visit was drawn before the patch test was applied. Patients were considered eligible if aged 18 to 70, diagnosed with alopecia and deemed suitable for DPC therapy, and patients were excluded if pregnant. Total RNA was isolated from unfractionated whole blood collected in Tempus Blood RNA tubes.

This sequence was found in a woman between 40 and 55 years old with alopecia areata. Some clones in this sample may be carry-over from other donors' samples. The source was whole blood, collected in connection with sensitization to the hapten diphenylcyclopropenone (DPC). This chain joins TRBV6-2 or TRBV6-3 to TRBJ2-1; the D gene is possibly TRBD2, with 5 bases matching. The CDR3 region reads CASSTTRGLGQFF. The nucleotides are TGTGCCAGCAGTACCACGAGAGGGCTAGGGCAGTTCTTC.